This T cell receptor (beta chain) is drawn from a study of T cells after yellow fever vaccination. General study findings and limits: Abundant clonotypes from the bulk population could have been carried over as contaminants into FACS-sorted repertoires.

There are a few counts of this clonotype. The antigen remains unidentified. A much larger clone differs from this one at a single base, so this may be a read error. TCRdb called the 5' RACE reads again in MiXCR, with one record for every CDR3 protein. Seen here are about 340,000 distinct CDR3 sequences, approximately 3.9% observed once, and the top ten hold approximately 25%. This sequence originates from a man in his late teens or twenties who received the YFV17D yellow fever vaccine. Sequences were derived from PBMCs, sampled 5 days after the yellow fever booster vaccination.

CDR3 nucleotides: TGTGCCAGCAGCGTAGAAGAGACCCAGTACTTC. Translating gives CASSVEETQYF. The chain joins TRBV5-6 to TRBJ2-5; unclear D gene. The V end lost 4 bases, the J end lost 3 bases, and 4 bases lay between the germline ends. Germline V CDR1 and CDR2: SGHDT, YYEEEE. The length of the CDR3 is 11 residues. Drawing the rest from reference TRBV5-6 and TRBJ2-5, the complete variable domain is DAGVTQSPTHLIKTRGQQVTLRCSPKSGHDTVSWYQQALGQGPQFIFQYYEEEERQRGNFPDRFSGHQFPNYSSELNVNALLLGDSALYLCASSVEETQYFGPGTRLLVL.